Listed here are 28 T cell receptor beta chains from one sample, sequenced in a study of T cell responses to AZD1222 COVID-19 vaccine. TCRdb's table, derived via immunoSEQ multiplex PCR, lists solely in-frame clones and lacks some. The sample comprises around 140,000 clones, 80% to 90% of which are singletons, and about 1.5% rests with the top ten. The sequencing used peripheral blood, collected on day 0 of AZD1222 vaccination. These receptors were obtained from an adult in good health.

The V and J genes are TRBV18 and TRBJ2-7; D remains unclear. CDR3 length: 13 residues. Germline V gene sequence: CDR1 KGHSH, CDR2 LQKENI. V lost 3 bases and J lost 2, with 8 bases in between. The CDR3: CASSPNSAYEQYF. In DNA, the CDR3 is TGTGCCAGCTCACCCAATTCGGCCTACGAGCAGTACTTC.

The chain employs TRBV18 and TRBJ1-5; D may be TRBD1 (6 bases). This CDR3 comprises 15 residues. Germline values: CDR1 KGHSH, CDR2 LQKENI. V was pared by 5 bases and J by 1 base, with 12 bases between. The chain's CDR3 is CASSELQGSNQPQHF. In nucleotides, the CDR3 is TGTGCCAGCTCAGAACTACAGGGAAGCAATCAGCCCCAGCATTTT. The complete variable domain, with remaining parts taken from reference TRBV18 and TRBJ1-5, reads NAGVMQNPRHLVRRRGQEARLRCSPMKGHSHVYWYRQLPEEGLKFMVYLQKENIIDESGMPKERFSAEFPKEGPSILRIQQVVRGDSAAYFCASSELQGSNQPQHFGDGTRLSIL.

The gene calls are TRBV28 and TRBJ1-1, with no clear D. Germline-derived CDR1 and CDR2 are MDHEN and SYDVKM. V lost 6 bases to trimming and J lost 0 bases, with 11 bases between them. This CDR3 comprises 14 residues. CDR3 sequence: CASRLQLMNTEAFF. For the CDR3, the DNA is TGTGCCAGCAGACTACAGCTCATGAACACTGAAGCTTTCTTT.

This chain joins TRBV7-2 and TRBJ2-1; D may be TRBD2 (6 bases). Trimming shortened V by 5 bases and J by 7 bases, and 18 bases separated the two germline ends. The CDR3 is 15 amino acids. CDR1 SGHTA and CDR2 FQGNSA come from the germline V gene. The CDR3 DNA reads TGTGCCAGCAGCCCGCGGACTATCGGTATGAATGAGCAGTTCTTC. Its protein is CASSPRTIGMNEQFF.

This chain uses TRBV9 with TRBJ2-6, with D possibly being TRBD2 (5 bases). V shed 4 bases and J shed 2 bases, with 16 bases lying between them. Germline V gene lookup returns CDR1 SGDLS and CDR2 YYNGEE. The CDR3 spans 17 residues. The CDR3: CASSPQTGITGANVLTF. CDR3 bases: TGTGCCAGCAGCCCCCAGACGGGGATAACTGGGGCCAACGTCCTGACTTTC.

V and J are TRBV4-1 and TRBJ2-7, with 12 nucleotides matching TRBD1. The V gene's germline CDR1 is MGHRA and CDR2 YSYEKL. This CDR3 is 16 amino acids long. Trimming at V came to 1 base and at J to 7 bases, leaving 8 bases not matched to a gene. The DNA for the CDR3 is TGCGCCAGCAGCCAAGCCTCGGGACAGGGGGCAGGGGAGCAGTACTTC. Translating it yields CASSQASGQGAGEQYF.

In DNA form, the CDR3 reads TGTGCCAGCAGACTAACTAACTATGGCTACACCTTC. This encodes CASRLTNYGYTF. This chain links TRBV28 with TRBJ1-2; D is undetermined. The CDR3 contains 12 residues. Per germline, CDR1 MDHEN and CDR2 SYDVKM. Trimming left V 6 bases short and J 0 bases short, with 5 bases between.

V usage is TRBV28 and J usage is TRBJ1-6; D may be TRBD1 (5 bases). The CDR3 runs to 19 residues. From germline, CDR1 is MDHEN and CDR2 SYDVKM. Trimming stripped 5 bases from V and 0 bases from J, with 20 bases between. CDR3 nucleotide sequence: TGTGCCAGCAGTCCCCGGGACCTCCGTCAGAGCTCCTATAATTCACCCCTCCACTTT. It codes for CASSPRDLRQSSYNSPLHF. Drawing the rest from reference TRBV28 and TRBJ1-6, the complete variable domain is DVKVTQSSRYLVKRTGEKVFLECVQDMDHENMFWYRQDPGLGLRLIYFSYDVKMKEKGDIPEGYSVSREKKERFSLILESASTNQTSMYLCASSPRDLRQSSYNSPLHFGNGTRLTVT.

This chain uses TRBV5-8 with TRBJ2-5; D gene unclear. CDR3 size: 13 residues. The V end was cut by 5 bases, the J end by 2 bases, with 10 bases between. Germline CDR1 SGHTS, CDR2 YDEGEE. Written as DNA, the CDR3 is TGTGCCAGCAGATTTACGGTACAAGAGACCCAGTACTTC. This translates into CASRFTVQETQYF.

The V gene is TRBV19, the J gene TRBJ1-2; D not certain. The V and J ends lost 8 bases and 0 bases respectively, with 22 bases between them. Germline CDR1 LNHDA, CDR2 SQIVND (reference sequence). The CDR3 sequence is 17 residues long. Here the CDR3 DNA reads TGTGCCAGTCGTAGATGGGTTCAGGCGGAGGCTAACTATGGCTACACCTTC. Protein sequence: CASRRWVQAEANYGYTF.

The J gene is TRBJ2-2, the V gene TRBV11-2; D gene ambiguous. The CDR3 contains 13 residues. With 3 bases removed from V and 6 bases from J, the gap between germline ends came to 8 bases. CDR1 is SGHAT, CDR2 FQNNGV, per germline. CDR3 protein: CASSFIPAGELFF. Here the CDR3 DNA reads TGTGCCAGCAGCTTTATTCCGGCCGGGGAGCTGTTTTTT.

This clone was detected only once. CDR3 sequence reads: CASSQLSRQPQHF. CDR3 sequence (DNA): TGTGCCAGCAGCCAACTAAGCCGGCAGCCCCAGCATTTT. The genes are TRBV3-1 (or the pseudogene TRBV3-2) and TRBJ1-5, with D unclear. The V end was cut by 2 bases, the J end by 7 bases, with 9 bases between. CDR1 is LGHDT, CDR2 YNNKEL, per germline (reference sequence). CDR3 length equals 13 residues.

The rearrangement uses TRBV19 and TRBJ1-1; D remains unclear. This CDR3 is 18 amino acids long. V was clipped by 0 bases and J by 2 bases, with 19 bases between them. Germline CDR1 reads LNHDA; CDR2 reads SQIVND (reference sequence). CDR3 nucleotide sequence: TGTGCCAGTAGTATAGATTCAAGGATATTCCGTGTCAACACTGAAGCTTTCTTT. Residues: CASSIDSRIFRVNTEAFF.

The chain links TRBV12-3 or TRBV12-4 to TRBJ2-7; D gene uncertain. With 6 bases removed from V and 2 bases from J, the gap between germline ends came to 11 bases. This CDR3 has 13 amino acids. The CDR3 reads CASSSETAYEQYF. The CDR3, as DNA: TGTGCCAGCAGCTCCGAAACGGCCTACGAGCAGTACTTC.

In this sample, this clone turned up once. The V gene is TRBV7-8, the J gene TRBJ2-1; a possible D gene is TRBD2 (6 bases). Germline V gene sequence: CDR1 SGHVS, CDR2 FQNEAQ. CDR3 length: 15 amino acids. V was trimmed by 4 bases and J by 2 bases, leaving 12 bases between them. CDR3 nucleotides: TGTGCCAGCAGCTACGGGAGCCCAACCTACAATGAGCAGTTCTTC. As protein: CASSYGSPTYNEQFF. Together with reference TRBV7-8 and TRBJ2-1, the CDR3 gives the full variable domain: GAGVSQSPRYKVAKRGQDVALRCDPISGHVSLFWYQQALGQGPEFLTYFQNEAQLDKSGLPSDRFFAERPEGSVSTLKIQRTQQEDSAVYLCASSYGSPTYNEQFFGPGTRLTVL.

This clone was counted a few times. This chain links TRBV27 with TRBJ1-2, with TRBD1 as a possible D gene (6 bases). This CDR3 has 12 amino acids. Germline V gene sequence: CDR1 MNHEY, CDR2 SMNVEV (reference sequence). Trimming pared 8 bases from V and 4 bases from J, leaving 11 bases between. The CDR3 DNA sequence: TGTGCCAGCGGCAGGGGACCCTATGGCTACACCTTC. It translates to CASGRGPYGYTF.

The genes are TRBV25-1 and TRBJ1-2; unclear D gene. CDR3 length equals 13 residues. The ends were cut back, 3 bases at V and 10 bases at J, with 15 bases in the middle. From germline, CDR1 is MGHDK and CDR2 SYGVNS. The CDR3 sequence is CASSDQGHGDYTF. The CDR3 DNA follows: TGTGCCAGCAGTGACCAAGGGCACGGTGACTACACCTTC.

This clone was seen only a few times. The chain joins TRBV5-6 to TRBJ1-6, with TRBD1 matching over 9 bases. CDR1 is SGHDT, CDR2 YYEEEE, per germline. V lost 4 bases, J lost 6 bases, and 5 bases stayed unmatched. The CDR3 contains 15 residues. The CDR3 nucleotides are TGTGCCAGCAGCCCGGGACAGGGTAGTAATTCACCCCTCCACTTT. Translating it yields CASSPGQGSNSPLHF.

CDR3 residues: CASSLPGTANTEAFF. DNA of the CDR3: TGTGCCAGTAGTTTGCCCGGGACAGCGAACACTGAAGCTTTCTTT. The V gene is TRBV19, the J gene TRBJ1-1; 7 bases match TRBD1. Germline CDR1 LNHDA, CDR2 SQIVND (reference sequence). The junction had 7 bases not matched to a gene; V was cut back by 5 bases and J by 1 base. This CDR3 has 15 residues.

The V call is TRBV19, the J call TRBJ1-5, with TRBD1 as a possible D gene (5 bases). Trimming cost V 1 base and J 1 base, with 8 bases left between them. The length of the CDR3 is 15 residues. Germline lookup yields CDR1 LNHDA and CDR2 SQIVND (reference sequence). CDR3: CASSIGDFSNQPQHF. CDR3 DNA: TGTGCCAGTAGTATAGGGGACTTCAGCAATCAGCCCCAGCATTTT.

The chain couples TRBV9 to TRBJ1-1; D not certain. V lost 6 bases to trimming and J lost 1 base, with 10 bases between them. Germline CDR1 SGDLS, CDR2 YYNGEE. This CDR3 spans 13 amino acids. In nucleotides, the CDR3 is TGTGCCAGCAAAACAGCCCAGAACACTGAAGCTTTCTTT. Protein sequence: CASKTAQNTEAFF.

V and J are TRBV19 and TRBJ1-2; D ambiguous. The CDR3 is 16 amino acids. V dropped 1 base and J dropped 4 bases, with 16 bases sitting between them. Germline V gene sequence: CDR1 LNHDA, CDR2 SQIVND (reference sequence). The CDR3, as DNA: TGTGCCAGTAGTATAGCAGGAACACTGGCAATCTATGGCTACACCTTC. Translated: CASSIAGTLAIYGYTF.

In this sample, this clone turned up a few times. The genes are TRBV4-1 and TRBJ1-3; D is undetermined. Germline assignment: CDR1 MGHRA and CDR2 YSYEKL. V lost 5 bases and J 4 bases, leaving 9 bases between the germline ends. The length of the CDR3 is 13 residues. The CDR3 DNA follows: TGCGCCAGCAGCACGGAAAGGGGAAACACCATATATTTT. Its translation is CASSTERGNTIYF.

The chain couples TRBV7-2 to TRBJ2-2, with 7 bases identical to TRBD1. The CDR3 totals 14 residues. With 7 bases clipped from V and 4 bases from J, the junction kept 6 bases outside the gene matches. CDR1 and CDR2 (germline): SGHTA, FQGNSA. The chain's CDR3 is CASTDRAGTGELFF. Here the CDR3 DNA reads TGTGCCAGCACAGACAGGGCTGGCACCGGGGAGCTGTTTTTT.

The chain couples TRBV7-3 to TRBJ1-1; D is undetermined. Germline CDR1 is SGHTA and CDR2 is FQGTGA. The CDR3 runs to 13 residues. V gave up 5 bases and J gave up 5 bases, with 12 bases separating them. CDR3 sequence (DNA): TGTGCCAGCAGCCAGACCGGAGGGACTGAAGCTTTCTTT. It specifies CASSQTGGTEAFF.

The chain carries TRBV19 and TRBJ2-1; 8 bases map to TRBD2. V trimming: 3 bases; J trimming: 7 bases; junction bases outside the gene matches: 14. Per the germline V gene, CDR1 is LNHDA and CDR2 is SQIVND (reference sequence). This CDR3 comprises 17 residues. In DNA form, the CDR3 reads TGTGCCAGTAGTATGCTAGTGATGAGCGGGGGAAGAAATGAGCAGTTCTTC. Amino acids: CASSMLVMSGGRNEQFF.

J is TRBJ2-7 and V is TRBV5-6, with D perhaps assigned TRBD1 or TRBD2 (5 bases each). The CDR3 totals 15 residues. Deletions cut 7 bases from V and 0 bases from J, with 17 bases between. The germline V gene has CDR1 SGHDT and CDR2 YYEEEE. CDR3 in DNA: TGTGCCAGCGGCAAATGGGACGGTAGCTCCTACGAGCAGTACTTC. This encodes CASGKWDGSSYEQYF.

The rearrangement joins TRBV2 to TRBJ2-5; no clear D gene. V was trimmed by 6 bases and J by 5 bases, leaving 7 bases between them. The V gene's germline CDR1 is SNHLY and CDR2 FYNNEI. The CDR3 totals 11 residues. The CDR3 here is CASSRQETQYF. The CDR3 nucleotides read TGTGCCAGCAGCCGCCAGGAGACCCAGTACTTC.